The next 21 T cell receptor beta chains were all read from a single sample in a study of shared clonotypes between healthy human individuals. Libraries were prepared by immunoSEQ multiplex PCR; TCRdb keeps only in-frame clonotypes and omits some of them. The sample contains 2 million to 2.5 million clones, 80% to 95% of which appear only once. The sample comprised naive CD4+ T cells from PBMCs. Subset defined: CD45RA+ positively selected. These receptors were taken from a man between 18 and 29 years old in good health. Some clones in this sample may be carry-over from other donors' samples.

The chain employs TRBV28 and TRBJ2-7, with TRBD1 matching over 10 bases. V was pared by 5 bases and J by 5 bases, with 9 bases of the junction left unmatched. This CDR3 has 15 amino acids. The V gene's germline CDR1 is MDHEN and CDR2 SYDVKM. The CDR3 loop reads CASSKTGGRGNEQYF. In DNA, the CDR3 is TGTGCCAGCAGTAAGACAGGGGGCCGCGGCAACGAGCAGTACTTC.

This chain uses TRBV7-2 with TRBJ2-5; the D call may be TRBD1 or TRBD2 (5 bases each). Per germline, CDR1 SGHTA and CDR2 FQGNSA. The CDR3 has 15 residues. V dropped 1 base and J dropped 1 base, with 10 bases sitting between them. CDR3 coding DNA: TGTGCCAGCAGCTTAGGGGGGACGCCCCAAGAGACCCAGTACTTC. Protein: CASSLGGTPQETQYF.

In the case of this clone: Other DNA sequences in this sample translate to the same CDR3. This chain's CDR3 is CASSPGLADNEQFF. In DNA form, the CDR3 reads TGTGCCAGCAGTCCGGGACTAGCTGACAATGAGCAGTTCTTC. V and J are TRBV27 and TRBJ2-1, with 9 nucleotides matching TRBD2. The V gene's germline CDR1 is MNHEY and CDR2 SMNVEV (reference sequence). The CDR3 covers 14 residues. With 5 bases clipped from V and 5 bases from J, the junction kept 4 bases outside the gene matches.

Only a few counts were recorded for this clone. The J gene is TRBJ2-2, the V gene TRBV9, with D unclear. Germline V CDR1 and CDR2: SGDLS, YYNGEE. Trimming removed 3 bases at V and 6 bases at J, with 12 bases between. The CDR3 runs 14 residues. The CDR3 is CASSGVPDPGELFF. The CDR3, as DNA: TGTGCCAGCAGCGGGGTCCCGGACCCCGGGGAGCTGTTTTTT. Filled out from reference TRBV9 and TRBJ2-2, the complete variable domain reads DSGVTQTPKHLITATGQRVTLRCSPRSGDLSVYWYQQSLDQGLQFLIQYYNGEERAKGNILERFSAQQFPDLHSELNLSSLELGDSALYFCASSGVPDPGELFFGEGSRLTVL.

The chain employs TRBV11-2 and TRBJ2-2; D could derive from TRBD1 or TRBD2 (5 bases each). V was cut by 4 bases and J by 5 bases, with 14 bases left in between. The CDR3 has 15 amino acids. From germline, CDR1 is SGHAT and CDR2 FQNNGV. CDR3 in amino acids: CASSWDVVWTGELFF. The CDR3 coding sequence is TGTGCCAGCAGCTGGGACGTGGTGTGGACCGGGGAGCTGTTTTTT.

The chain links TRBV2 to TRBJ2-1, with TRBD2 matching 7 bases. The germline V gene encodes CDR1 SNHLY and CDR2 FYNNEI. J gave up 5 bases and V 6 bases, and 13 bases lay outside the gene matches. This CDR3 is 16 amino acids long. The CDR3 here is CASSMAGVLPNNEQFF. The DNA of the CDR3 is TGTGCCAGCAGCATGGCGGGAGTCCTTCCCAACAATGAGCAGTTCTTC.

The chain is built from TRBV7-2 and TRBJ2-5; no firm D call. The CDR3 contains 16 residues. CDR1 is SGHTA, CDR2 FQGNSA, per germline. Between the trimmed V and J ends, which lost 4 bases and 4 bases, there was a span of 19 bases. This CDR3 reads CASSSHPVHLVETQYF. In DNA, the CDR3 is TGTGCCAGCAGCTCCCACCCCGTTCACCTGGTAGAGACCCAGTACTTC.

This chain links TRBV7-3 with TRBJ2-1; D possibly corresponds to TRBD2 (6 bases). The CDR3 spans 15 residues. Germline V gives CDR1 SGHTA, CDR2 FQGTGA. The V gene lost 1 base and the J gene lost 5 bases, with 12 bases spanning the gap. The DNA of the CDR3 is TGTGCCAGCAGCTTAAGTGGGGGGTTCGACAATGAGCAGTTCTTC. It codes for CASSLSGGFDNEQFF.

This sequence joins TRBV14 and TRBJ2-3; TRBD2 matches 7 bases. The CDR3 consists of 15 residues. The V gene end was trimmed by 4 bases and the J gene end by 1 base; junction bases not matched to a gene: 5. Per germline, CDR1 SGHDN and CDR2 FVKESK. The CDR3 sequence is CASSLIAGGTDTQYF. The CDR3 coding sequence is TGTGCCAGCAGCCTCATAGCGGGCGGCACAGATACGCAGTATTTT.

This chain connects TRBV11-2 to TRBJ2-7, with TRBD1 matching over 9 bases. This CDR3 comprises 14 residues. V lost 5 bases and J lost 6; bases outside the gene matches: 8. Germline V CDR1 and CDR2: SGHAT, FQNNGV. CDR3 coding DNA: TGTGCCAGCAGCATTTGGGACAGGGAGGGCGAGCAGTACTTC. Translated, it gives CASSIWDREGEQYF.

The rearrangement joins TRBV29-1 to TRBJ2-5; 8 bases agree with TRBD1. The ends lost 4 bases at V and 11 bases at J; junction bases unmatched: 12. The CDR3 loop spans 13 amino acids. Germline CDR1 is SQVTM and CDR2 is ANQGSEA. In DNA form, the CDR3 reads TGCAGCGTTGTCGGACAGGGCCCGAAGGGGCAGTACTTC. Encoded protein: CSVVGQGPKGQYF.

As regards this clone: Other DNA sequences in this specimen translate into the identical CDR3. The rearrangement uses TRBV18 and TRBJ2-7; the match to TRBD1 covers 8 bases. The length of the CDR3 is 14 residues. V lost 2 bases to trimming and J lost 2 bases; unmatched junction nucleotides: 2. Looked up from germline, CDR1 is KGHSH and CDR2 is LQKENI. The CDR3 reads CASSPGTGPYEQYF. The CDR3 nucleotides read TGTGCCAGCTCACCAGGGACAGGCCCCTACGAGCAGTACTTC.

The V call is TRBV5-8, the J call TRBJ2-1; D remains ambiguous. V dropped 5 bases and J dropped 5 bases, with 8 bases sitting between them. Per germline, CDR1 SGHTS and CDR2 YDEGEE. The CDR3 extends over 12 amino acids. The CDR3 is CASRYTDNEQFF. The CDR3 DNA sequence: TGTGCCAGCAGGTACACAGACAATGAGCAGTTCTTC.

The V and J genes are TRBV15 and TRBJ2-1; the D gene is possibly TRBD2 (6 bases). Trimming removed 0 bases at V and 2 bases at J, with 14 bases between. The germline V gene has CDR1 LNHNV and CDR2 YYDKDF (reference sequence). The CDR3 sequence is 17 residues long. DNA of the CDR3: TGTGCCACCAGCAGAGATCTGGCGGGAACTCCCTACAATGAGCAGTTCTTC. Amino acids: CATSRDLAGTPYNEQFF.

On this clone itself: Different DNA sequences within this sample yield the same CDR3. V usage is TRBV5-1 and J usage is TRBJ2-7; 8 nucleotides line up with TRBD2. CDR1 and CDR2 from the germline V gene are SGHRS and YFSETQ. Trimming took 0 bases from V and 2 from J; bases not matched to a gene: 4. The CDR3 covers 15 residues. The CDR3 sequence is CASSLGLGLAYEQYF. The CDR3 DNA follows: TGCGCCAGCAGCTTGGGGCTGGGACTAGCCTACGAGCAGTACTTC. The variable domain in full, with the rest retrieved from reference TRBV5-1 and TRBJ2-7, is KAGVTQTPRYLIKTRGQQVTLSCSPISGHRSVSWYQQTPGQGLQFLFEYFSETQRNKGNFPGRFSGRQFSNSRSEMNVSTLELGDSALYLCASSLGLGLAYEQYFGPGTRLTVT.

The chain carries TRBV6-1 and TRBJ2-3; D not resolved. The CDR3 spans 12 residues. Trimming removed 4 bases at V and 5 bases at J, with 7 bases between. Germline V gene sequence: CDR1 MNHNS, CDR2 SASEGT. CDR3 sequence (DNA): TGTGCCAGCAGTGGATGGGGAGATACGCAGTATTTT. Its translation: CASSGWGDTQYF.

CDR3 loop: CASSMAGGAYEQYF. CDR3 bases: TGTGCCAGCAGTATGGCAGGGGGCGCCTACGAGCAGTACTTC. This chain links TRBV6-6 with TRBJ2-7, with 8 bases that match TRBD1. Trimming cost V 5 bases and J 2 bases; bases outside gene matches: 5. Germline V gene lookup returns CDR1 MNHNY and CDR2 SVGAGI (reference sequence). The CDR3 contains 14 residues.

The chain has TRBV5-1 and TRBJ2-6; D tentatively fits TRBD1 or TRBD2 (6 bases each). The germline V gene has CDR1 SGHRS and CDR2 YFSETQ. CDR3 length: 14 residues. The DNA for the CDR3 is TGCGGGAGCGCGGAGGGGGCTGGGGCCAACGTCCTGACTTTC. Protein: CGSAEGAGANVLTF. Combining the CDR3 with reference TRBV5-1 and TRBJ2-6 gives the whole variable domain KAGVTQTPRYLIKTRGQQVTLSCSPISGHRSVSWYQQTPGQGLQFLFEYFSETQRNKGNFPGRFSGRQFSNSRSEMNVSTLELGDSALYLCGSAEGAGANVLTFGAGSRLTVL.

This chain links TRBV30 with TRBJ2-5; the D gene could be TRBD1 or TRBD2 (5 bases each). The germline gives CDR1 GTSNPN, CDR2 SVGIG (reference sequence). This CDR3 has 17 residues. Trimming took off 2 bases at V and 0 bases at J, with 19 bases between the two ends. The CDR3 nucleotides read TGTGCCTGGAGTCCCGGGACGTACCTGGGATACCAAGAGACCCAGTACTTC. Protein product: CAWSPGTYLGYQETQYF.

The genes are TRBV18 and TRBJ2-6; tentative D call: TRBD2 (6 bases). The CDR3 consists of 16 residues. Per germline, CDR1 KGHSH and CDR2 LQKENI. The V end lost 6 bases, the J end lost 0 bases, and 12 bases lay between the germline ends. CDR3 in amino acids: CASSPGGVSGANVLTF. For the CDR3, the DNA is TGTGCCAGCTCCCCCGGGGGTGTCTCTGGGGCCAACGTCCTGACTTTC.

The gene calls are TRBV5-1 and TRBJ2-1; no clear D. Germline lookup yields CDR1 SGHRS and CDR2 YFSETQ. Trimming left V 3 bases short and J 6 bases short, with 13 bases between. This CDR3 contains 14 residues. CDR3 loop: CASSSPGQSNEQFF. CDR3 sequence (DNA): TGCGCCAGCAGCTCCCCCGGGCAGAGCAATGAGCAGTTCTTC.